These T cell receptor beta chains were read from a single sample in a study of shared clonotypes between healthy human individuals. Assay: immunoSEQ multiplex PCR; the TCRdb copy retains only in-frame clones and omits some. The sample records around 2.1 million clones, about 93% being singletons. The source material was naive CD8+ T cells from PBMCs. The receptors originated from a man aged 18 to 29 in good health. Some clones in this sample may be carry-over from other donors' samples. Each CDR3 is given with its conserved first and last residue. D genes are given only for firm matches. The size of a clone is reported for some rows only, either as once, few or many, or as a class for expanded clones.

>TRBJ2-5|15|NA|once|TRBV9
CASSVDDRGTETQYF
TGTGCCAGCAGCGTAGACGACAGAGGAACGGAGACCCAGTACTTC
>TRBJ2-1|17|TRBD2|NA|TRBV19
CASSILLAGGPRNEQFF
TGTGCCAGTAGTATTCTCTTAGCGGGAGGGCCAAGGAATGAGCAGTTCTTC
>TRBJ2-7|14|NA|NA|TRBV28
CASSLFTATYEQYF
TGTGCCAGCAGTTTGTTCACTGCAACCTACGAGCAGTACTTC
>TRBJ1-2|17|TRBD1|NA|TRBV15
CATSRQGPGQGGYGYTF
TGTGCCACCAGCAGACAAGGCCCGGGACAGGGCGGCTATGGCTACACCTTC
>TRBJ2-7|13|NA|NA|TRBV29-1
CSVTTPDSYEQYF
TGCAGCGTGACGACTCCGGACTCCTACGAGCAGTACTTC
>TRBJ1-1|15|NA|NA|TRBV19
CASSMRGAGNTEAFF
TGTGCCAGTAGTATGAGGGGTGCCGGGAACACTGAAGCTTTCTTT
>TRBJ2-1|12|NA|NA|TRBV9
CASSVAGNEQFF
TGTGCCAGCAGCGTAGCAGGCAATGAGCAGTTCTTC
>TRBJ1-1|13|TRBD1|NA|TRBV7-9
CASSETGGPEAFF
TGTGCCAGCAGCGAAACAGGGGGCCCCGAAGCTTTCTTT
>TRBJ2-7|11|NA|NA|TRBV20-1
CSAGDIYEQYF
TGCAGTGCGGGGGACATTTACGAGCAGTACTTC
>TRBJ2-7|15|TRBD2|NA|TRBV5-1
CASSQSGRASYEQYF
TGCGCCAGCAGTCAAAGCGGGAGGGCCTCCTACGAGCAGTACTTC
>TRBJ2-1|14|NA|NA|TRBV11-1
CASSLQGLGNEQFF
TGTGCCAGCAGCTTACAGGGATTGGGGAATGAGCAGTTCTTC
>TRBJ1-5|15|TRBD1|NA|TRBV4-2
CASTQDRGLGQPQHF
TGTGCCAGCACCCAGGACAGGGGGCTAGGTCAGCCCCAGCATTTT
>TRBJ1-2|14|TRBD1|NA|TRBV18
CASSPTTGEDGYTF
TGTGCCAGCTCACCAACCACAGGGGAAGATGGCTACACCTTC
>TRBJ2-3|15|NA|NA|TRBV29-1
CSVDSPARTADTQYF
TGCAGCGTTGATTCTCCGGCCCGGACGGCGGATACGCAGTATTTT
>TRBJ2-2|16|TRBD2|NA|TRBV6-6
CASRPGLAFLTGELFF
TGTGCCAGCAGGCCGGGACTAGCTTTTTTAACCGGGGAGCTGTTTTTT
>TRBJ2-7|15|TRBD1|NA|TRBV27
CASSLDRGTFYEQYF
TGTGCCAGCAGTTTAGACAGGGGTACTTTCTACGAGCAGTACTTC
>TRBJ2-7|16|TRBD1|NA|TRBV10-1
CASSEAPTGQGNEQYF
TGCGCCAGCAGTGAGGCCCCGACGGGACAGGGGAACGAGCAGTACTTC
>TRBJ1-1|11|NA|NA|TRBV27
CASSFVREAFF
TGTGCCAGCAGTTTCGTCCGGGAGGCTTTCTTT
>TRBJ2-5|13|NA|NA|TRBV27
CASSLFPSGAQYF
TGTGCCAGCAGTTTATTCCCTTCGGGGGCCCAGTACTTC
>TRBJ2-7|17|TRBD1|NA|TRBV7-6
CASSLWPRTGYLYEQYF
TGTGCCAGCAGCTTATGGCCCCGGACAGGGTACCTCTACGAGCAGTACTTC
>TRBJ2-7|15|TRBD2|NA|TRBV9
CASRSLAGGIYEQYF
TGTGCCAGCAGATCCCTAGCGGGAGGGATCTACGAGCAGTACTTC
>TRBJ1-2|16|TRBD1|NA|TRBV2
CASSEALVGDSYLLTF
TGTGCCAGCAGTGAAGCGCTTGTGGGGGACAGCTATTTGCTCACCTTC
>TRBJ2-3|14|NA|few|TRBV11-3
CASSLGGRTDTQYF
TGTGCCAGCAGCTTAGGTGGCCGCACAGATACGCAGTATTTT